Listed here is a single T cell receptor beta chain. The data were taken from a study of T cell changes during pregnancy in multiple sclerosis. This CDR3 contains 15 residues. Germline CDR1 and CDR2: SGHNT and YYREEE (reference sequence). V was pared by 0 bases and J by 0 bases, with 7 bases between. Produced via immunoSEQ multiplex PCR; TCRdb's table is partial and in-frame only. The table includes 25,000 to 30,000 clones, roughly 89% detected once. The chain has TRBV5-4 and TRBJ1-3; D is unclear. The specimen comprised CD4+ T cells from peripheral blood mononuclear cells, sampled in the first trimester of pregnancy. This clonotype was sampled from a female donor in good health, enrolled as a control in a pregnancy study. CDR3 in amino acids: CASSLDTSSGNTIYF. CDR3 in DNA: TGTGCCAGCAGCTTGGACACCAGCTCTGGAAACACCATATATTTT.